This T cell receptor beta chain was recovered during a study of CD8 T cells in Susac syndrome. Findings of the study overall: In its TCR sequencing and HLA analysis, the study acknowledged that the number of individuals was relatively small.

The individuals used as controls were healthy donors who had been matched for both age and sex. The CD8+ and CD4+ T cells were negatively isolated, with the TEMRA cells enriched by FACS. V was clipped by 7 bases and J by 3 bases, with 19 bases between them. Germline CDR1 reads GTSNPN; CDR2 reads SVGIG (reference sequence). The CDR3 contains 15 residues. Random-hexamer reverse transcription was applied to about 0.45 to 1 ug RNA. Multiplex immunoSEQ PCR targeted 54 Vbeta and 13 Jbeta TCR beta segments. TCRdb called the immunoSEQ multiplex PCR reads again in MiXCR, with one record for every CDR3 protein. The table lists some 180,000 distinct CDR3 sequences, just under 95% of them singletons, with around 0.11% in the top ten. Remarks on this clonotype: Its antigen is still unknown.

The sample taken for sequencing was CD4+ T cells from PBMCs. J is TRBJ1-5 and V is TRBV30; weak D call: TRBD1 (6 bases). This receptor was identified in a human donor in good health. CDR3 sequence: CASSGRGGINQPQHF. The CDR3 nucleotides are TGTGCCTCGAGCGGGAGAGGGGGGATCAATCAGCCCCAGCATTTT. Together with reference TRBV30 and TRBJ1-5, the CDR3 gives the full variable domain: SQTIHQWPATLVQPVGSPLSLECTVEGTSNPNLYWYRQAAGRGLQLLFYSVGIGQISSEVPQNLSASRPQDRQFILSSKKLLLSDSGFYLCASSGRGGINQPQHFGDGTRLSIL.